Presented here are 32 T cell receptor beta chains from one specimen sequenced in a study of radiotherapy plus CTLA-4 blockade in lung cancer. Sequencing used immunoSEQ multiplex PCR; TCRdb keeps in-frame clones, though not all of them. Of about 97,000 clones in the sample, around 74% are singletons; the top ten hold approximately 2.8%. The sample was peripheral blood, taken from a patient treated with radiotherapy plus ipilimumab. All receptors come from a human donor with non-small cell lung cancer who had a partial response to radiotherapy plus ipilimumab. Some clones in this sample may be carry-over from other donors' samples.

This clone was picked up many times. The chain has TRBV19 and TRBJ2-7, with D uncertain. Per the germline V gene, CDR1 is LNHDA and CDR2 is SQIVND (reference sequence). The CDR3 has 13 residues. Trimming pared 1 base from V and 3 bases from J, leaving 7 bases between. In DNA form, the CDR3 reads TGTGCCAGTAGTATAGGTGTCAACTACGAGCAGTACTTC. Encoded protein: CASSIGVNYEQYF.

This clone has a handful of counts. J is TRBJ2-7 and V is TRBV11-2; TRBD1 matches 9 bases. This CDR3 contains 15 residues. Germline V lookup: CDR1 SGHAT, CDR2 FQNNGV. V shed 2 bases, J shed 6 bases, and the junction held 8 bases outside the gene matches. The CDR3 loop reads CASSLPGTGSVEQYF. The CDR3 nucleotides read TGTGCCAGCAGCTTACCCGGGACAGGGTCGGTCGAGCAGTACTTC.

V usage is TRBV7-9 and J usage is TRBJ1-1, with D possibly TRBD1 on 6 matching bases. Germline-derived CDR1 and CDR2 are SEHNR and FQNEAQ (reference sequence). The CDR3 has 15 amino acids. The V gene lost 5 bases and the J gene lost 4 bases, with 17 bases spanning the gap. The chain's CDR3 is CASSPEGGRGTEAFF. For the CDR3, the DNA is TGTGCCAGCAGCCCCGAGGGGGGGCGAGGCACTGAAGCTTTCTTT.

The chain employs TRBV6-6 and TRBJ2-7, with 7 bases lining up with TRBD2. Trimming removed 1 base from V and 3 bases from J; junction bases left unmatched: 9. The CDR3 spans 16 residues. The germline CDR1 and CDR2 sequences are MNHNY and SVGAGI (reference sequence). Here the CDR3 reads CASSYFSGGGSYEQYF. The CDR3 DNA follows: TGTGCCAGCAGTTACTTTTCTGGGGGGGGTAGCTACGAGCAGTACTTC.

This clone was detected once. The chain joins TRBV28 to TRBJ2-1, with 16 bases that match TRBD2. The CDR3 spans 18 residues. Germline V gene sequence: CDR1 MDHEN, CDR2 SYDVKM. V lost 5 bases and J lost 1; bases outside the gene matches: 5. The CDR3 DNA reads TGTGCCAGCAGTACAGGGACTAGCGGGAGGGGATCCTACAATGAGCAGTTCTTC. The encoded protein is CASSTGTSGRGSYNEQFF. The full variable domain, its missing parts supplied by reference TRBV28 and TRBJ2-1, is DVKVTQSSRYLVKRTGEKVFLECVQDMDHENMFWYRQDPGLGLRLIYFSYDVKMKEKGDIPEGYSVSREKKERFSLILESASTNQTSMYLCASSTGTSGRGSYNEQFFGPGTRLTVL.

The chain couples TRBV7-8 to TRBJ2-4; 9 nucleotides match TRBD2. Per the germline V gene, CDR1 is SGHVS and CDR2 is FQNEAQ. This CDR3 is 16 amino acids long. V gave up 5 bases and J gave up 5 bases; unmatched junction bases: 10. CDR3 residues: CASSRRGGRAQNIQYF. CDR3 in DNA: TGTGCCAGCAGCCGACGGGGCGGGAGGGCCCAAAACATTCAGTACTTC.

This clone was picked up one time. J is TRBJ2-3 and V is TRBV2; 7 bases line up with TRBD1. Germline loops: CDR1 SNHLY, CDR2 FYNNEI. The CDR3 extends over 15 amino acids. The J segment lost 4 bases and the V segment lost 6 bases, leaving 10 bases of the junction unmatched. For the CDR3, the DNA is TGTGCCAGCAGCCCCCAGGGACAGCGAGCAGATACGCAGTATTTT. This gives the protein CASSPQGQRADTQYF.

This chain links TRBV29-1 with TRBJ2-5, with 8 bases aligning to TRBD1. CDR3 length: 13 amino acids. The V gene end was trimmed by 5 bases and the J gene end by 1 base; junction bases not matched to a gene: 3. Germline lookup yields CDR1 SQVTM and CDR2 ANQGSEA. The CDR3 reads CSVPTGGQETQYF. Here the CDR3 DNA reads TGCAGCGTTCCAACAGGGGGCCAAGAGACCCAGTACTTC. The complete variable domain, with remaining parts taken from reference TRBV29-1 and TRBJ2-5, reads SAVISQKPSRDICQRGTSLTIQCQVDSQVTMMFWYRQQPGQSLTLIATANQGSEATYESGFVIDKFPISRPNLTFSTLTVSNMSPEDSSIYLCSVPTGGQETQYFGPGTRLLVL.

The chain links TRBV21-1 to TRBJ1-5; the table's TRBD1 call for D was not verified on the DNA. TRBV21-1 is a pseudogene. The length of the CDR3 is 11 residues. The CDR3 coding sequence is TGTGCCAGCAGACAGAATCAGCCCCAGCATTTT. This translates into CASRQNQPQHF.

V gene TRBV30 combines with J gene TRBJ1-1; D is unresolved. Trimming shortened V by 3 bases and J by 5 bases, and 13 bases separated the two germline ends. CDR1 is GTSNPN, CDR2 SVGIG, per germline (reference sequence). The CDR3 extends over 13 amino acids. Here the CDR3 DNA reads TGTGCCTGGAGGAGGAGCCTCGAGACTGAAGCTTTCTTT. It codes for CAWRRSLETEAFF. Drawing the rest from reference TRBV30 and TRBJ1-1, the complete variable domain is SQTIHQWPATLVQPVGSPLSLECTVEGTSNPNLYWYRQAAGRGLQLLFYSVGIGQISSEVPQNLSASRPQDRQFILSSKKLLLSDSGFYLCAWRRSLETEAFFGQGTRLTVV.

J is TRBJ1-6 and V is TRBV5-1; D not certain. The CDR3 contains 15 residues. V shed 0 bases and J shed 7 bases, with 11 bases lying between them. The germline CDR1 and CDR2 sequences are SGHRS and YFSETQ. CDR3: CASSLGSLGNSPLHF. The DNA for the CDR3 is TGCGCCAGCAGCTTGGGGAGCCTAGGCAATTCACCCCTCCACTTT.

This clone was seen a single time. V gene TRBV5-1 combines with J gene TRBJ1-4; possible D gene TRBD1, 6 bases. Germline V gene lookup returns CDR1 SGHRS and CDR2 YFSETQ. The CDR3 has 15 residues. Trimming pared 4 bases from V and 0 bases from J, leaving 10 bases between. The CDR3 bases are TGCGCCAGCAGCAAGGGACACGCAACTAATGAAAAACTGTTTTTT. Translation gives CASSKGHATNEKLFF.

Only one count was recorded for this clone. The rearrangement joins TRBV11-3 to TRBJ2-1; TRBD2 matches 10 bases. Germline lookup yields CDR1 SGHNT and CDR2 YENEEA. This CDR3 has 15 residues. The V gene end was trimmed by 5 bases and the J gene end by 6 bases; junction bases not matched to a gene: 7. The CDR3 sequence: CASSPLAGDLNEQFF. CDR3 nucleotides: TGTGCCAGCAGCCCTCTAGCGGGAGATCTCAATGAGCAGTTCTTC. Full variable domain (remainder filled in from reference TRBV11-3 and TRBJ2-1): EAGVVQSPRYKIIEKKQPVAFWCNPISGHNTLYWYLQNLGQGPELLIRYENEEAVDDSQLPKDRFSAERLKGVDSTLKIQPAELGDSAVYLCASSPLAGDLNEQFFGPGTRLTVL.

V and J are TRBV6-8 and TRBJ2-5; 7 nucleotides line up with TRBD1. Germline CDR1 MNHGY, CDR2 SAAAGT. J was trimmed by 5 bases and V by 7 bases; bases with no gene match: 10. This CDR3 contains 14 residues. CDR3 protein: CASNRQGVWETQYF. Written as DNA, the CDR3 is TGTGCCAGCAATCGGCAGGGGGTATGGGAGACCCAGTACTTC.

The genes are TRBV5-1 and TRBJ2-1; 8 bases fit TRBD2. J gave up 3 bases and V 4 bases, and 12 bases lay outside the gene matches. The germline gives CDR1 SGHRS, CDR2 YFSETQ. The CDR3 sequence is 17 residues long. The CDR3 loop reads CASSERPTSERYNEQFF. In DNA form, the CDR3 reads TGCGCCAGCAGCGAACGTCCGACTAGCGAACGCTACAATGAGCAGTTCTTC.

V usage is TRBV28 and J usage is TRBJ2-6; possibly TRBD1 for D (5 bases). From germline, CDR1 is MDHEN and CDR2 SYDVKM. The V gene lost 10 bases and the J gene lost 0 bases, with 22 bases spanning the gap. This CDR3 comprises 18 residues. The CDR3 sequence: CAIRNLGHPSSGANVLTF. The CDR3 coding sequence is TGTGCCATCCGGAATCTTGGACATCCGTCCTCTGGGGCCAACGTCCTGACTTTC.

The chain carries TRBV18 and TRBJ1-1; D call uncertain. CDR3 length: 14 amino acids. The V and J ends lost 5 bases and 7 bases respectively, with 17 bases between them. Germline CDR1 KGHSH, CDR2 LQKENI. Here the CDR3 DNA reads TGTGCCAGCTCAGACCGGGTCCAGCCGAATGAAGCTTTCTTT. Encoded protein: CASSDRVQPNEAFF.

The V gene is TRBV18, the J gene TRBJ2-5; 9 bases align to TRBD1. The J call could be wrong; TRBJ2-7 is a better fit for the DNA end. The CDR3 totals 15 residues. CDR1 KGHSH and CDR2 LQKENI come from the germline V gene. In DNA form, the CDR3 reads TGTGCCAGCTCACCACCGGGGACAGGGTCCTACGAGCAGTACTTC. Protein sequence: CASSPPGTGSYEQYF.

This chain links TRBV7-6 with TRBJ2-2; 7 bases line up with TRBD1. CDR1 is SGHVS and CDR2 is FNYEAQ in the germline V gene. The CDR3 runs to 15 residues. V was pared by 6 bases and J by 4 bases, with 8 bases of the junction left unmatched. CDR3 protein: CASRVKTGATGELFF. DNA for the CDR3: TGTGCCAGCAGAGTTAAAACAGGGGCCACCGGGGAGCTGTTTTTT.

The gene calls are TRBV20-1 and TRBJ1-2; D is undetermined. Trimming shortened V by 6 bases and J by 5 bases, and 7 bases separated the two germline ends. The CDR3 extends over 10 amino acids. From germline, CDR1 is DFQATT and CDR2 SNEGSKA (reference sequence). The CDR3 spells CSAFRYGYTF. The CDR3 bases are TGCAGTGCCTTCCGGTATGGCTACACCTTC.

The CDR3 reads CASTVSGGGNTGELFF. DNA of the CDR3: TGTGCCAGTACCGTATCAGGGGGTGGTAACACCGGGGAGCTGTTTTTT. The J gene is TRBJ2-2, the V gene TRBV19, with 7 positions matching TRBD1. The V gene end was trimmed by 7 bases and the J gene end by 2 bases; junction bases not matched to a gene: 10. The CDR3 is 16 amino acids. The germline CDR1 and CDR2 sequences are LNHDA and SQIVND (reference sequence).

The chain combines TRBV11-2 with TRBJ2-5; no definite D call. Deletions cut 3 bases from V and 2 bases from J, with 10 bases between. Per germline, CDR1 SGHAT and CDR2 FQNNGV. The CDR3 consists of 14 residues. The CDR3 is CASSFLSAQETQYF. DNA of the CDR3: TGTGCCAGCAGCTTCTTGTCTGCGCAAGAGACCCAGTACTTC.

This clone was recorded once. The genes are TRBV5-1 and TRBJ1-6; 9 bases fit TRBD1. Per germline, CDR1 SGHRS and CDR2 YFSETQ. CDR3 length: 17 amino acids. The V gene end was trimmed by 4 bases and the J gene end by 10 bases; junction bases not matched to a gene: 15. The CDR3 here is CASSPGTGSFEGSPLHF. The CDR3 DNA sequence: TGCGCCAGCAGCCCCGGGACAGGGAGCTTCGAAGGATCACCCCTCCACTTT.

This chain connects TRBV6-1 to TRBJ2-3, with TRBD2 identical over 7 bases. With 2 bases clipped from V and 3 bases from J, the junction kept 5 bases outside the gene matches. Germline assignment: CDR1 MNHNS and CDR2 SASEGT. There are 15 residues in the CDR3. The CDR3 region is CASSEWGGRTDTQYF. In DNA form, the CDR3 reads TGTGCCAGCAGTGAATGGGGGGGGAGGACAGATACGCAGTATTTT.

The CDR3 bases are TGTGCCAGCAGCTTGGTGACAGGGACTGGCTACACCTTC. Its protein is CASSLVTGTGYTF. The chain couples TRBV5-8 to TRBJ1-2, with TRBD1 matching over 7 bases. The CDR3 length is 13 residues. Germline V CDR1 and CDR2: SGHTS, YDEGEE. With V trimmed by 0 bases and J by 7 bases, 3 bases remained unmatched.

CDR3 bases: TGTGCCAGCAGCTCAACAAATTCCTACGAGCAGTACTTC. It codes for CASSSTNSYEQYF. The V and J genes are TRBV5-4 and TRBJ2-7; D is ambiguous. The CDR3 runs to 13 residues. Germline V gene lookup returns CDR1 SGHNT and CDR2 YYREEE (reference sequence). With 3 bases removed from V and 1 base from J, the gap between germline ends came to 8 bases.

This clone was seen just once. DNA for the CDR3: TGTGCCAGCAGCCAAGATCTCGCGGGAGACACCGGGGAGCTGTTTTTT. Translation gives CASSQDLAGDTGELFF. V is TRBV14 and J is TRBJ2-2, with 7 nucleotides matching TRBD2. Germline-derived CDR1 and CDR2 are SGHDN and FVKESK. The V segment lost 0 bases and the J segment 3 bases; nucleotides outside the gene matches: 4. This CDR3 has 16 amino acids. Variable domain in full (rest from reference TRBV14 and TRBJ2-2): EAGVTQFPSHSVIEKGQTVTLRCDPISGHDNLYWYRRVMGKEIKFLLHFVKESKQDESGMPNNRFLAERTGGTYSTLKVQPAELEDSGVYFCASSQDLAGDTGELFFGEGSRLTVL.

This sequence joins TRBV18 and TRBJ1-1, with 9 bases lining up with TRBD1. Germline loops: CDR1 KGHSH, CDR2 LQKENI. The CDR3 spans 14 residues. Losses at the gene ends were 6 bases for V and 5 bases for J; bases not matched to a gene: 7. This CDR3 reads CASSPRDRDTEAFF. CDR3 in DNA: TGTGCCAGCTCTCCCCGGGACAGGGATACTGAAGCTTTCTTT.

This chain connects TRBV4-3 to TRBJ1-1; 8 bases map to TRBD1. Per the germline V gene, CDR1 is LGHNA and CDR2 is YSLEER. CDR3 length: 13 amino acids. The trim removed 5 bases at V and 6 bases at J, leaving 5 bases unmatched. Here the CDR3 DNA reads TGCGCCAGCAGCTTGCGGACAGGGTCTGAAGCTTTCTTT. Translated, it gives CASSLRTGSEAFF.

The chain carries TRBV11-3 and TRBJ1-6; possible D gene TRBD1, 6 bases. The CDR3 has 15 amino acids. V lost 5 bases and J 7 bases, leaving 15 bases between the germline ends. In germline, CDR1 is SGHNT, CDR2 YENEEA. DNA of the CDR3: TGTGCCAGCAGCCCTACGAGGCAGGGGAATTCACCCCTCCACTTT. This gives the protein CASSPTRQGNSPLHF. Combining the CDR3 with reference TRBV11-3 and TRBJ1-6 gives the whole variable domain EAGVVQSPRYKIIEKKQPVAFWCNPISGHNTLYWYLQNLGQGPELLIRYENEEAVDDSQLPKDRFSAERLKGVDSTLKIQPAELGDSAVYLCASSPTRQGNSPLHFGNGTRLTVT.

With respect to this clone: Compared with germline, one end of the junction differs, possibly owing to a read error. This chain links TRBV2 with TRBJ1-2, with 12 nucleotides matching TRBD1. Germline V lookup: CDR1 SNHLY, CDR2 FYNNEI. This CDR3 has 15 residues. The CDR3 sequence is CASSEGTGGAHGYTF. The CDR3, as DNA: TGTGCCAGCAGCGAAGGGACAGGGGGCGCGCATGGCTACACCTTC.

The rearrangement uses TRBV11-2 and TRBJ1-5; D may be TRBD1 (5 bases). Germline values: CDR1 SGHAT, CDR2 FQNNGV. The germline V and J ends were trimmed by 5 bases and 4 bases, with 18 bases remaining between them. CDR3 length: 16 residues. DNA for the CDR3: TGTGCCAGCAGCCCGACAGCCTGGGGAGGTAATCAGCCCCAGCATTTT. It is translated as CASSPTAWGGNQPQHF.